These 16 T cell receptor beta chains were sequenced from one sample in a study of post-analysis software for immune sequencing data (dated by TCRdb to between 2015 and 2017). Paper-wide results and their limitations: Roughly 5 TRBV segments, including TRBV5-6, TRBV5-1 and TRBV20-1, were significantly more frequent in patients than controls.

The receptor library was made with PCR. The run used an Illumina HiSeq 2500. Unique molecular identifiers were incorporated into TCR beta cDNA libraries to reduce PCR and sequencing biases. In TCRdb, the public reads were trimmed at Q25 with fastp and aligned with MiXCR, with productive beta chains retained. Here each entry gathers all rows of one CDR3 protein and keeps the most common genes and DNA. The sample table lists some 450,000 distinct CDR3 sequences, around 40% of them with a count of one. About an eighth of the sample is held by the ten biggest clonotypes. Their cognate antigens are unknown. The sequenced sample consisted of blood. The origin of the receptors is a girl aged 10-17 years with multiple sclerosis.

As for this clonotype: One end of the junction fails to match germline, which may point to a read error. The CDR3 loop is CTSSYTRTSGSYEQFF. Written as DNA, the CDR3 is TGTACCAGCAGTTACACACGGACTAGCGGGAGCTATGAGCAGTTCTTC. The gene calls are TRBV6-5 and TRBJ2-1, with 13 bases aligning to TRBD2. Germline assignment: CDR1 MNHEY and CDR2 SVGAGI. This CDR3 is 16 amino acids long.

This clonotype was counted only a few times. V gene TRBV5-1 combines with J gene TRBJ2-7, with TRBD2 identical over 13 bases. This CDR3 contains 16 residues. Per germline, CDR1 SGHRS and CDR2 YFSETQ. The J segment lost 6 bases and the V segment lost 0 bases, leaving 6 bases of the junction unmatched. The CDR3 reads CASSLGGTSGIFEQYF. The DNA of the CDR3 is TGCGCCAGCAGCTTGGGGGGGACTAGCGGGATCTTCGAGCAGTACTTC.

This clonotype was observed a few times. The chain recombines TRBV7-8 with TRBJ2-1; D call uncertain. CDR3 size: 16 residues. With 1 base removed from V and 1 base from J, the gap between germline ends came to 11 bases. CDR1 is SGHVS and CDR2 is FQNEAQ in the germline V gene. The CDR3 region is CASSLGSLLSYNEQFF. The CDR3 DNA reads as TGTGCCAGCAGCTTAGGAAGCCTCCTTTCCTACAATGAGCAGTTCTTC.

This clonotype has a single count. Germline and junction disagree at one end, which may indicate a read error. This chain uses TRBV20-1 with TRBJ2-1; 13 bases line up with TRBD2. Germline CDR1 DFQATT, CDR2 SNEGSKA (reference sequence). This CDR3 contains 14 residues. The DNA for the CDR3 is TGCAGTGCGGGAAGGACTAGCGGGAGAAATGGGCAGTTCTTC. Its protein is CSAGRTSGRNGQFF.

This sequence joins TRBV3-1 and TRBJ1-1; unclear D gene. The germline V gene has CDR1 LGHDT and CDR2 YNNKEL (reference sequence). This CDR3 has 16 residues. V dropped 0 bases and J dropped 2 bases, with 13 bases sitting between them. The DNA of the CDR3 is TGTGCCAGCAGCCAAGAGGATTTAGAGGTTAACACTGAAGCTTTCTTT. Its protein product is CASSQEDLEVNTEAFF.

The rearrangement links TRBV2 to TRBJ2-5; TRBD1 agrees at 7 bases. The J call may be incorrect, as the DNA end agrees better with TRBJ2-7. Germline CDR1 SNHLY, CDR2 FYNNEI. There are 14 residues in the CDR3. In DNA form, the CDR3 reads TGTGCCAGCAGTGACAGGACAGGATTCTACGAGCAGTACTTC. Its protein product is CASSDRTGFYEQYF.

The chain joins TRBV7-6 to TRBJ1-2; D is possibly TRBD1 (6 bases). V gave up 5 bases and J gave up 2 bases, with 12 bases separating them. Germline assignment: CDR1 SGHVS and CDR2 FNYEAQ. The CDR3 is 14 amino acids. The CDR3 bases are TGTGCCAGCAGCGAACGTGGGACAAACTATGGCTACACCTTC. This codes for CASSERGTNYGYTF.

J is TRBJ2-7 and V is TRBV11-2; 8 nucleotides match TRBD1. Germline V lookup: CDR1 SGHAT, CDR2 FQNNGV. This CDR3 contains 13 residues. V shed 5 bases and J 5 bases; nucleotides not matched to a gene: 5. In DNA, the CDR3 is TGTGCCAGCAGCCTGGACAGGGTTCACGAGCAGTACTTC. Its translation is CASSLDRVHEQYF.

The CDR3 sequence: CASSPGVAQYNEQFF. CDR3 coding DNA: TGTGCCAGCAGTCCCGGGGTAGCCCAATACAATGAGCAGTTCTTC. The chain has TRBV6-5 and TRBJ2-1, with a tentative D call TRBD2 (5 bases). Trimming pared 5 bases from V and 4 bases from J, leaving 15 bases between. The CDR3 has 15 amino acids. Germline-derived CDR1 and CDR2 are MNHEY and SVGAGI.

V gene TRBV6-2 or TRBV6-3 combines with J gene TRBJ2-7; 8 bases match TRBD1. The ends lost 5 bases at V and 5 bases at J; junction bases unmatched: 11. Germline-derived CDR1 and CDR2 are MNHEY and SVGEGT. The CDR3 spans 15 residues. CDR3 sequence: CASSAAGTGENEQYF. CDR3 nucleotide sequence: TGTGCCAGCAGTGCGGCCGGGACAGGAGAGAACGAGCAGTACTTC.

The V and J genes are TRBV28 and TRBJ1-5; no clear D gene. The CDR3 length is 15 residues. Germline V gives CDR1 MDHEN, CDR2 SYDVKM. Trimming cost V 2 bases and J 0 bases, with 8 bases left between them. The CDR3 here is CASSLTENSNQPQHF. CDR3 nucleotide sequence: TGTGCCAGCAGTTTAACAGAGAATAGCAATCAGCCCCAGCATTTT.

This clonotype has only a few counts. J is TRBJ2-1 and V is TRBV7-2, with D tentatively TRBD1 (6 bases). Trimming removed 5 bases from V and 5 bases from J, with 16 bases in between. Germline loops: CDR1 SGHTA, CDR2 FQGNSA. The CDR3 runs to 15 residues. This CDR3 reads CASSADRRPNNEQFF. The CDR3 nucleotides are TGTGCCAGCAGCGCCGACAGGCGACCTAACAATGAGCAGTTCTTC.

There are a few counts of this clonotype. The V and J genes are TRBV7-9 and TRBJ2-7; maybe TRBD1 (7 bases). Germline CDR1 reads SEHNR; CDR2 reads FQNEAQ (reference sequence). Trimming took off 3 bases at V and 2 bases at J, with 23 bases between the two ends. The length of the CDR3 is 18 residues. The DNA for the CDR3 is TGTGCCAGCAGCTTCCTCAGGGACAGTAGGAGGGGACCCTACGAGCAGTACTTC. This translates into CASSFLRDSRRGPYEQYF.

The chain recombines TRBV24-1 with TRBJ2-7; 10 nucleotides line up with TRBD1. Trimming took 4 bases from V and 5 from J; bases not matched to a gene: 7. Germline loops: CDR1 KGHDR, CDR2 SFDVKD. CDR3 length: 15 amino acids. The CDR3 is CATSDPGTGENEQYF. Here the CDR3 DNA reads TGTGCCACCAGTGACCCCGGGACAGGGGAGAACGAGCAGTACTTC.

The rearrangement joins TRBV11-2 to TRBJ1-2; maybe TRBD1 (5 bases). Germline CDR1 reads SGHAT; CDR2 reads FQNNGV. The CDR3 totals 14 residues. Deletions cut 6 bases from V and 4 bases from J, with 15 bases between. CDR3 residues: CASRSNRIGYGYTF. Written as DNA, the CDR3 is TGTGCCAGCAGATCCAACAGGATTGGCTATGGCTACACCTTC.

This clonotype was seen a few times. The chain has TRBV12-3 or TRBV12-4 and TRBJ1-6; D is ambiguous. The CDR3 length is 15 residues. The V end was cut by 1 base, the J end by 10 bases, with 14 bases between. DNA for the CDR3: TGTGCCAGCAGTTTAGGAGTGGATCTCGACTCACCCCTCCACTTT. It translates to CASSLGVDLDSPLHF.